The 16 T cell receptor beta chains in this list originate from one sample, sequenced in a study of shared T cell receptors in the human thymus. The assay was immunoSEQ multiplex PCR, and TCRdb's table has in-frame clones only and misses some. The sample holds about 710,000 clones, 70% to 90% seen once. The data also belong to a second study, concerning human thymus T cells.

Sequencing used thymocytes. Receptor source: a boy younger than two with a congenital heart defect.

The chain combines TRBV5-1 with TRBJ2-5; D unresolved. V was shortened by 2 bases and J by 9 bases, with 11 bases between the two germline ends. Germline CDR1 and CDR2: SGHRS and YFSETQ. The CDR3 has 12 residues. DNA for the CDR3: TGCGCCAGCAGCTTAATGAGGAGCCCCCAGTACTTC. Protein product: CASSLMRSPQYF.

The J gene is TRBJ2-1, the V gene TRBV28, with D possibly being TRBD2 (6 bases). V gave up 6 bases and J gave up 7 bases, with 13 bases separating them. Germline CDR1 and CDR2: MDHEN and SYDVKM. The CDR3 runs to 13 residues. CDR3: CASRVTSINEQFF. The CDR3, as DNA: TGTGCCAGCAGGGTGACTAGTATAAATGAGCAGTTCTTC.

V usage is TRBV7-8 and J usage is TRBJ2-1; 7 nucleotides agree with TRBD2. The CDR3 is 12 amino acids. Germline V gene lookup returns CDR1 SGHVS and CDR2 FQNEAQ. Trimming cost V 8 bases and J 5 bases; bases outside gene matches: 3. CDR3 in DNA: TGTGCCAGCGGGAGCGGGGACAATGAGCAGTTCTTC. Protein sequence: CASGSGDNEQFF.

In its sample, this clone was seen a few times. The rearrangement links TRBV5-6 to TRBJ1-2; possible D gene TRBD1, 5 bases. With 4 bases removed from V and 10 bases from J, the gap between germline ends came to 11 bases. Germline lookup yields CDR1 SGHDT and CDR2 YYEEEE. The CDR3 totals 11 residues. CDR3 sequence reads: CASSGDRAYTF. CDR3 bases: TGTGCCAGCAGCGGCGACAGAGCCTACACCTTC.

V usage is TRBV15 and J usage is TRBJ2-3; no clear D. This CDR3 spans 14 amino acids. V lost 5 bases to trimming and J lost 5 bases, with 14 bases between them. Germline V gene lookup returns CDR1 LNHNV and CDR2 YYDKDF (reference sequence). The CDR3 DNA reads TGTGCCACCAGCGGTCTACTCCTCCAAGATACGCAGTATTTT. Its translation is CATSGLLLQDTQYF.

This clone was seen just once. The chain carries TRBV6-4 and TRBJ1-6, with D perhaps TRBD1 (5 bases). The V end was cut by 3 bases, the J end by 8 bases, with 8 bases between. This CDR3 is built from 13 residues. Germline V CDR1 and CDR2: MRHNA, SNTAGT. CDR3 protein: CASSEGGDSPLHF. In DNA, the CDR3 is TGTGCCAGCAGTGAGGGGGGAGATTCACCCCTCCACTTT.

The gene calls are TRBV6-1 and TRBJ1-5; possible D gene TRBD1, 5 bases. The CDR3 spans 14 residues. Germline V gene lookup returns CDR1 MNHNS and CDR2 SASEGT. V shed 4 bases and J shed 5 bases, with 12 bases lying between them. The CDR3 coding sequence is TGTGCCAGCAGTGGTCAGGGAGGAGATCAGCCCCAGCATTTT. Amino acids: CASSGQGGDQPQHF.

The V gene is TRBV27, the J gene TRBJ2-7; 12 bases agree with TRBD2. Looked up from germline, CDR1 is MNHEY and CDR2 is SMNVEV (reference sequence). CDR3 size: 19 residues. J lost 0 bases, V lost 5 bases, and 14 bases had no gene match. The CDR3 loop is CASSPCNGTSGPSSYEQYF. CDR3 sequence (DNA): TGTGCCAGCAGTCCATGCAACGGGACTAGCGGGCCCAGCTCCTACGAGCAGTACTTC.

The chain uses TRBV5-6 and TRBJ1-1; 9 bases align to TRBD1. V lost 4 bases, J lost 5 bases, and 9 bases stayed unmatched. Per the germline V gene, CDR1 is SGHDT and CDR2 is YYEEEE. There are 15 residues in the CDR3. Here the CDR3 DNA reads TGTGCCAGCAGCGTTGGAGGGACAGGGATGACTGAAGCTTTCTTT. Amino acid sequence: CASSVGGTGMTEAFF.

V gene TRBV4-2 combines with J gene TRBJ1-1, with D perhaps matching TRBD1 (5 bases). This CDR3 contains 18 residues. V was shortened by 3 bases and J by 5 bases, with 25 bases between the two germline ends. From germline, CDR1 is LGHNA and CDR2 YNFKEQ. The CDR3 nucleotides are TGTGCCAGCAGCCAGGGCCATAGCACTCGGGGGAGTGGGACTGAAGCTTTCTTT. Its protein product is CASSQGHSTRGSGTEAFF.

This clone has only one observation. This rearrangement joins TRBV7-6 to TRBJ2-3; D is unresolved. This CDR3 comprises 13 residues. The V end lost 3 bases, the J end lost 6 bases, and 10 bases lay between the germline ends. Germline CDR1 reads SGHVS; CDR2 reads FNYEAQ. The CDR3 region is CASSLRSPDTQYF. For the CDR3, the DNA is TGTGCCAGCAGCTTGCGGAGTCCCGATACGCAGTATTTT.

CDR3 loop: CASQIQGLQETQYF. CDR3 nucleotide sequence: TGTGCCAGCCAGATACAGGGTCTCCAAGAGACCCAGTACTTC. The rearrangement links TRBV28 to TRBJ2-5, with TRBD1 as a possible D gene (6 bases). The CDR3 sequence is 14 residues long. The V end was cut by 8 bases, the J end by 1 base, with 14 bases between. CDR1 MDHEN and CDR2 SYDVKM come from the germline V gene.

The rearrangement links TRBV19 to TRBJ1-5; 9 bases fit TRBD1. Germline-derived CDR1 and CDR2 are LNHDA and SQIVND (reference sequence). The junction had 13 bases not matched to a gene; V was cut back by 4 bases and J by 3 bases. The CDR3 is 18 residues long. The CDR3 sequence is CASSSCLRDRVNNQPQHF. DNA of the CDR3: TGTGCCAGTAGTAGTTGCCTCCGGGACAGGGTAAACAATCAGCCCCAGCATTTT.

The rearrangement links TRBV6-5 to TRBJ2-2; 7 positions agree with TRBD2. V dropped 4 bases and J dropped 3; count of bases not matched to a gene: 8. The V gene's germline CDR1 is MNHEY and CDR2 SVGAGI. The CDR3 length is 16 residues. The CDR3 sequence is CASSFVGGPHTGELFF. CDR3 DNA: TGTGCCAGCAGTTTTGTGGGAGGGCCCCACACCGGGGAGCTGTTTTTT.

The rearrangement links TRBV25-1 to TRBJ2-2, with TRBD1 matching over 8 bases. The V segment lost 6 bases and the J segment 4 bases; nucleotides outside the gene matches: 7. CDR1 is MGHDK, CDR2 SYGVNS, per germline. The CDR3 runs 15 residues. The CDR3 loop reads CASRQGTGFTGELFF. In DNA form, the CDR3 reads TGTGCCAGCAGACAGGGGACAGGTTTCACCGGGGAGCTGTTTTTT.

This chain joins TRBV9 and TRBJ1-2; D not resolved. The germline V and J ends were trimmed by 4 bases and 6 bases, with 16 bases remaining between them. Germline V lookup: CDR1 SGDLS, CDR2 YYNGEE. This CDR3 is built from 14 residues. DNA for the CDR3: TGTGCCAGCAGCCCCTTGGCAGGCGGGAATGGCTACACCTTC. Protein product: CASSPLAGGNGYTF. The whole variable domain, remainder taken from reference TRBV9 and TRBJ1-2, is DSGVTQTPKHLITATGQRVTLRCSPRSGDLSVYWYQQSLDQGLQFLIQYYNGEERAKGNILERFSAQQFPDLHSELNLSSLELGDSALYFCASSPLAGGNGYTFGSGTRLTVV.